These 21 T cell receptor beta chains share one sample of origin, sequenced in a study of immune evolution from preneoplasia to lung adenocarcinoma. The method was immunoSEQ multiplex PCR; TCRdb's version includes in-frame clones alone and lacks a portion of them. Here the sample spans 6,000 to 6,500 clones, about four fifths being singletons. The sample comprised FFPE adjacent normal lung tissue. Receptor source: a donor at least 70 years old with lung adenocarcinoma.

The chain has TRBV4-2 and TRBJ1-1; TRBD1 agrees at 9 bases. After removal of 4 bases from V and 6 bases from J, the junction contained 6 bases not matched to a gene. The CDR3 length is 14 residues. The V gene's germline CDR1 is LGHNA and CDR2 YNFKEQ. CDR3 nucleotide sequence: TGTGCCAGCAGCCGGGACAGGGTAGGCGCTGAAGCTTTCTTT. This sequence encodes CASSRDRVGAEAFF.

J is TRBJ2-7 and V is TRBV27; the D gene is possibly TRBD1 (6 bases). The CDR3 has 16 residues. V lost 3 bases, J lost 2 bases, and 17 bases lay in between. CDR1 is MNHEY, CDR2 SMNVEV, per germline (reference sequence). The CDR3 loop is CASSFSGQSVTYEQYF. CDR3 in DNA: TGTGCCAGCAGTTTCTCCGGACAGTCAGTAACCTACGAGCAGTACTTC.

This chain uses TRBV11-2 with TRBJ2-1, with D perhaps assigned TRBD1 or TRBD2 (6 bases each). This CDR3 comprises 16 residues. V was clipped by 1 base and J by 3 bases, with 13 bases between them. The germline gives CDR1 SGHAT, CDR2 FQNNGV. Here the CDR3 DNA reads TGTGCCAGCAGCTTAGCGGTGGGGGGCCTCTACAATGAGCAGTTCTTC. It is translated as CASSLAVGGLYNEQFF.

V gene TRBV4-1 combines with J gene TRBJ1-2; D gene uncertain. Looked up from germline, CDR1 is MGHRA and CDR2 is YSYEKL. This CDR3 has 13 residues. V lost 0 bases to trimming and J lost 9 bases, with 11 bases between them. CDR3 loop: CASSQDTLVSYTF. Written as DNA, the CDR3 is TGCGCCAGCAGCCAAGATACCCTGGTAAGCTACACCTTC.

The chain recombines TRBV5-1 with TRBJ2-2, with D possibly being TRBD1 (6 bases). Trimming removed 4 bases from V and 1 base from J, with 11 bases in between. CDR3 size: 15 residues. The V gene's germline CDR1 is SGHRS and CDR2 YFSETQ. The CDR3 DNA is TGCGCCAGCAGCCCAATACAGGGGAACACCGGGGAGCTGTTTTTT. It specifies CASSPIQGNTGELFF. The whole variable domain, filled in from reference TRBV5-1 and TRBJ2-2, reads KAGVTQTPRYLIKTRGQQVTLSCSPISGHRSVSWYQQTPGQGLQFLFEYFSETQRNKGNFPGRFSGRQFSNSRSEMNVSTLELGDSALYLCASSPIQGNTGELFFGEGSRLTVL.

This clone was recorded a few times. The chain carries TRBV5-1 and TRBJ2-1; D not resolved. Germline-derived CDR1 and CDR2 are SGHRS and YFSETQ. Trimming pared 3 bases from V and 8 bases from J, leaving 9 bases between. There are 12 residues in the CDR3. CDR3 residues: CASSSLYDEQFF. CDR3 nucleotides: TGCGCCAGCAGCTCCCTGTACGATGAGCAGTTCTTC. The whole variable domain, filled in from reference TRBV5-1 and TRBJ2-1, reads KAGVTQTPRYLIKTRGQQVTLSCSPISGHRSVSWYQQTPGQGLQFLFEYFSETQRNKGNFPGRFSGRQFSNSRSEMNVSTLELGDSALYLCASSSLYDEQFFGPGTRLTVL.

The chain carries TRBV5-1 and TRBJ2-1; D gene uncertain. V gave up 0 bases and J gave up 5 bases, with 9 bases separating them. Germline assignment: CDR1 SGHRS and CDR2 YFSETQ. The CDR3 is 14 amino acids. The CDR3 region is CASSLEVEDNEQFF. Written as DNA, the CDR3 is TGCGCCAGCAGCTTGGAGGTGGAAGACAATGAGCAGTTCTTC.

The V call is TRBV7-8, the J call TRBJ2-7; TRBD1 matches at 9 bases. The CDR3 contains 16 residues. Germline trimming cut 2 bases from V and 2 bases from J; bases unmatched to any gene: 7. CDR1 is SGHVS, CDR2 FQNEAQ, per germline. The CDR3 region has the DNA TGTGCCAGCAGCTTACTTGACAGGGGGTACGCCTACGAGCAGTACTTC. Translating gives CASSLLDRGYAYEQYF.

The chain employs TRBV29-1 and TRBJ1-1; D gene uncertain. CDR1 SQVTM and CDR2 ANQGSEA come from the germline V gene. The CDR3 spans 13 residues. The V and J ends lost 7 bases and 3 bases respectively, with 15 bases between them. Here the CDR3 DNA reads TGCAGCGCCGAAGCCTCCGGAGACACTGAAGCTTTCTTT. It translates to CSAEASGDTEAFF.

This clone was seen only a few times. This chain joins TRBV6-5 and TRBJ1-4; D is uncertain. Trimming stripped 6 bases from V and 0 bases from J, with 8 bases between. The CDR3 is 14 residues long. Germline-derived CDR1 and CDR2 are MNHEY and SVGAGI. CDR3 amino acids: CASSPVATNEKLFF. DNA for the CDR3: TGTGCCAGCAGCCCAGTTGCAACTAATGAAAAACTGTTTTTT.

The chain combines TRBV7-9 with TRBJ2-5, with D possibly TRBD2 on 5 matching bases. This CDR3 is built from 15 residues. Between the trimmed V and J ends, which lost 5 bases and 2 bases, there was a span of 15 bases. Germline CDR1 is SEHNR and CDR2 is FQNEAQ (reference sequence). The CDR3 sequence is CASSPITTGQETQYF. For the CDR3, the DNA is TGTGCCAGCAGCCCGATTACTACGGGGCAAGAGACCCAGTACTTC.

This clone showed up just a few times. The rearrangement uses TRBV7-2 and TRBJ2-2; the D is unclear. V was cut by 3 bases and J by 2 bases, with 1 base left in between. CDR1 is SGHTA and CDR2 is FQGNSA in the germline V gene. The CDR3 has 12 amino acids. The CDR3 here is CASSFNTGELFF. The CDR3 nucleotides are TGTGCCAGCAGCTTTAACACCGGGGAGCTGTTTTTT.

The V and J genes are TRBV28 and TRBJ1-2; D may be TRBD1 (6 bases). With 5 bases removed from V and 5 bases from J, the gap between germline ends came to 15 bases. There are 14 residues in the CDR3. Germline V lookup: CDR1 MDHEN, CDR2 SYDVKM. CDR3: CASSLGGSRYGYTF. DNA for the CDR3: TGTGCCAGCAGTCTGGGGGGCAGTCGGTATGGCTACACCTTC.

This chain connects TRBV6-1 to TRBJ1-2; 8 nucleotides align to TRBD1. Unmatched junction bases numbered 8, after V lost 0 bases and J lost 8 bases. Germline CDR1 and CDR2: MNHNS and SASEGT. The CDR3 runs to 15 residues. This CDR3 reads CASSEASQGARGYTF. The CDR3 nucleotides read TGTGCCAGCAGTGAAGCGAGTCAGGGGGCGCGGGGCTACACCTTC.

This chain joins TRBV6-5 and TRBJ1-5, with D perhaps TRBD1 (5 bases). This CDR3 comprises 14 residues. V lost 2 bases to trimming and J lost 4 bases, with 9 bases between them. Germline V gene data show CDR1 as MNHEY and CDR2 as SVGAGI. CDR3 sequence reads: CASSYDRLNQPQHF. CDR3 coding DNA: TGTGCCAGCAGTTACGACAGACTTAATCAGCCCCAGCATTTT.

The J gene is TRBJ2-3, the V gene TRBV12-5; D not resolved. Germline V gene data show CDR1 as LGHNT and CDR2 as FRNRAP. V lost 6 bases to trimming and J lost 9 bases, with 10 bases between them. The CDR3 totals 11 residues. CDR3 bases: TGTGCTAGTGGATCTCCTAGGACGCAGTATTTT. The encoded protein is CASGSPRTQYF.

The V gene is TRBV27, the J gene TRBJ1-6; maybe TRBD1 (5 bases). Trimming stripped 6 bases from V and 6 bases from J, with 6 bases between. The germline V gene has CDR1 MNHEY and CDR2 SMNVEV (reference sequence). This CDR3 comprises 12 residues. CDR3 in amino acids: CASRTANSPLHF. In DNA, the CDR3 is TGTGCCAGCAGGACAGCTAATTCACCCCTCCACTTT.

This clone was observed once. The chain joins TRBV9 to TRBJ1-5; no clear D gene. CDR3 length: 15 amino acids. Trimming pared 4 bases from V and 0 bases from J, leaving 11 bases between. The germline gives CDR1 SGDLS, CDR2 YYNGEE. The CDR3 sequence is CASSRGLYSNQPQHF. The CDR3 coding sequence is TGTGCCAGCAGCCGAGGACTCTATAGCAATCAGCCCCAGCATTTT.

This sequence joins TRBV9 and TRBJ2-7, with TRBD2 matching 10 bases. This CDR3 is 15 amino acids long. Germline lookup yields CDR1 SGDLS and CDR2 YYNGEE. The junction had 3 bases not matched to a gene; V was cut back by 0 bases and J by 3 bases. Written as DNA, the CDR3 is TGTGCCAGCAGCGTAGGGCCTAGCGGGAGCTACGAGCAGTACTTC. Protein: CASSVGPSGSYEQYF. Together with reference TRBV9 and TRBJ2-7, the CDR3 gives the full variable domain: DSGVTQTPKHLITATGQRVTLRCSPRSGDLSVYWYQQSLDQGLQFLIQYYNGEERAKGNILERFSAQQFPDLHSELNLSSLELGDSALYFCASSVGPSGSYEQYFGPGTRLTVT.

J is TRBJ1-2 and V is TRBV6-5; TRBD1 matches at 8 bases. The length of the CDR3 is 13 residues. V trimming: 6 bases; J trimming: 8 bases; junction bases outside the gene matches: 8. Germline-derived CDR1 and CDR2 are MNHEY and SVGAGI. The CDR3 DNA sequence: TGTGCCAGCAGCGCTAGTGACAGGGGAGGCTACACCTTC. Amino acid sequence: CASSASDRGGYTF.

V usage is TRBV6-5 and J usage is TRBJ2-7, with D uncertain. Germline CDR1 is MNHEY and CDR2 is SVGAGI. With 2 bases removed from V and 1 base from J, the gap between germline ends came to 15 bases. This CDR3 region has 16 residues. The CDR3 loop reads CASSYHAGSQSYEQYF. CDR3 in DNA: TGTGCCAGCAGTTACCACGCCGGGTCTCAATCCTACGAGCAGTACTTC.